The entry that follows covers one T cell receptor (beta chain) sequence. The source of the sample is a study of OX40 agonist ivuxolimab in advanced cancers. The protocol was immunoSEQ multiplex PCR, while the TCRdb copy is restricted to in-frame clones and leaves out a portion. The table has tens of thousands of clones, 84% seen once; the top ten hold 15% to 20%. This CDR3 spans 14 amino acids. CDR1 is SGHVS, CDR2 FQNEAQ, per germline. V was shortened by 2 bases and J by 4 bases, with 9 bases between the two germline ends. This clonotype was obtained from an adult with an advanced solid tumor such as melanoma, head and neck, liver or kidney cancer. This material consisted of CD4+ or CD8+ T cells sorted from blood, taken in a trial of the OX40 agonist ivuxolimab. The chain couples TRBV7-8 to TRBJ2-1; a weak D match, TRBD2 (6 bases). The CDR3 region is CASSLRDLYNEQFF. DNA for the CDR3: TGTGCCAGCAGCTTAAGGGACTTATACAATGAGCAGTTCTTC. The full variable domain, completed using reference TRBV7-8 and TRBJ2-1, is GAGVSQSPRYKVAKRGQDVALRCDPISGHVSLFWYQQALGQGPEFLTYFQNEAQLDKSGLPSDRFFAERPEGSVSTLKIQRTQQEDSAVYLCASSLRDLYNEQFFGPGTRLTVL.